This is a list of T cell receptor beta chains from one sample in a study of regulatory T cells in long-lasting Graves disease. One entry per CDR3 protein, called by TCRdb with MiXCR from the multiplex PCR reads. The repertoire holds under 500,000 distinct CDR3 sequences, with around 15% as singletons. The same sample was also used in a study of T cells in Graves' hyperthyroidism and ophthalmopathy.

The material was peripheral blood mononuclear cells (PBMCs), obtained at new diagnosis, from a patient treated with antithyroid drugs. These receptor sequences come from a woman aged 25 to 39 with Graves disease. Both conserved end residues are part of each CDR3. Each record gives: V gene, J gene, clone size, CDR3 protein. Some rows have no size entry. The others give once, few or many, or a class for an expanded clone.

v_gene: TRBV14
j_gene: TRBJ2-7
abundance: few
CDR3aa: CASSHLSKTGRDEQYF

v_gene: TRBV30
j_gene: TRBJ2-3
abundance: many
CDR3aa: CACKVLRTDTQYF

v_gene: TRBV2
j_gene: TRBJ1-5
abundance: many
CDR3aa: CASSLQGAGQPQHF

v_gene: TRBV6-5
j_gene: TRBJ1-1
abundance: many
CDR3aa: CASSYSGTGLANTEAFF

v_gene: TRBV7-9
j_gene: TRBJ1-5
abundance: .
CDR3aa: CASSRKGGQPQHF

v_gene: TRBV6-1
j_gene: TRBJ1-2
abundance: many
CDR3aa: CASSRGYGYTF

v_gene: TRBV7-2
j_gene: TRBJ2-1
abundance: .
CDR3aa: CASSPPFRGRRHGQFF

v_gene: TRBV30
j_gene: TRBJ2-3
abundance: many
CDR3aa: CAWSVKWGHPGGTDTQYF

v_gene: TRBV6-5
j_gene: TRBJ2-2
abundance: many
CDR3aa: CASSWDGRPLNTGELFF

v_gene: TRBV19
j_gene: TRBJ2-5
abundance: many
CDR3aa: CASSIDSGGPGETQYF

v_gene: TRBV5-1
j_gene: TRBJ2-3
abundance: .
CDR3aa: CASSGLAGANTDTQYF

v_gene: TRBV2
j_gene: TRBJ2-7
abundance: many
CDR3aa: CASSPQPGQGYEQYF

v_gene: TRBV2
j_gene: TRBJ1-2
abundance: many
CDR3aa: CASSERQVYGYTF

v_gene: TRBV6-5
j_gene: TRBJ2-5
abundance: many
CDR3aa: CASSYRRTQETQYF

v_gene: TRBV3-1
j_gene: TRBJ1-1
abundance: .
CDR3aa: CASSPQRGTIVFGEAFF

v_gene: TRBV27
j_gene: TRBJ1-3
abundance: .
CDR3aa: CASSPGFTGNTTYF

v_gene: TRBV29-1
j_gene: TRBJ1-2
abundance: .
CDR3aa: CSVERGYANYDYTF

v_gene: TRBV6-2/TRBV6-3
j_gene: TRBJ1-2
abundance: .
CDR3aa: CASSRDRGRPNYGYTF

v_gene: TRBV18
j_gene: TRBJ2-2
abundance: .
CDR3aa: CASSLRLAGGPHTGELFF

v_gene: TRBV5-1
j_gene: TRBJ1-2
abundance: many
CDR3aa: CASSEGQGTLYGYTF

v_gene: TRBV7-2
j_gene: TRBJ2-7
abundance: many
CDR3aa: CASRPRGGYEQYF

v_gene: TRBV30
j_gene: TRBJ2-5
abundance: .
CDR3aa: CAWSSDRGTQYF

v_gene: TRBV5-1
j_gene: TRBJ2-6
abundance: few
CDR3aa: CASSPRGGGSGANVLTF